This T cell receptor (beta chain) is drawn from a study of CD8+ T cells in alopecia areata. J gave up 3 bases and V 6 bases, and 4 bases lay outside the gene matches. The CDR3 spans 14 residues. The germline V gene encodes CDR1 KGHSH and CDR2 LQKENI. Study-wide results and limits: Affected scalp, especially in alopecia totalis/universalis, had a higher clonality than normal scalp did. Normal skin's resident alphabeta T cells are also sequenced in scalp samples.

This clone was detected a few times. Its antigen is still unknown. Those with alopecia areata gave lesional scalp punch biopsies and peripheral blood. cDNA prepared by RNA extraction and subsequent reverse transcription served as the template for sequencing. The repertoire was sequenced with immunoSEQ multiplex PCR; TCRdb's copy has only in-frame clones and lacks some. The sample includes tens of thousands of clones, about three quarters seen only once; the top ten take 15% to 20%. V and J are TRBV18 and TRBJ2-2, with 7 bases fitting TRBD1. The sequence came from a human donor with alopecia areata. The specimen was NKG2D-low CD8+ T cells sorted from blood. The CDR3 coding sequence is TGTGCCAGCTCCGGGACAGTTTACACCGGGGAGCTGTTTTTT. It is translated as CASSGTVYTGELFF.